The 27 T cell receptor beta chains below were found in one sample sequenced in a study of blood T cells in healthy people across ages. A second 7 to 11 cycle PCR used barcoded and J-beta primers. TCRdb re-called the 5' RACE reads through MiXCR, storing one row per CDR3 protein. The sample yields hundreds of thousands of distinct CDR3 sequences, 29% seen once. The sequenced material came from blood. The receptors come from a woman older than 75 in good health.

The chain carries TRBV11-2 and TRBJ2-6; D might be TRBD1 or TRBD2, each matching 5 bases. The ends were cut back, 1 base at V and 2 bases at J, with 12 bases in the middle. This CDR3 is 17 amino acids long. CDR1 is SGHAT, CDR2 FQNNGV, per germline. The CDR3 nucleotides read TGTGCCAGCAGCTTAGGGGTTGTGGGGGCTGGGGCCAACGTCCTGACTTTC. Translating gives CASSLGVVGAGANVLTF.

Many counts were recorded for this clonotype. The chain carries TRBV6-1 and TRBJ2-3; the D is unclear. V shed 3 bases and J shed 1 base, with 8 bases lying between them. The CDR3 has 14 amino acids. The V gene's germline CDR1 is MNHNS and CDR2 SASEGT. The CDR3: CASSDLNGTDTQYF. The DNA for the CDR3 is TGTGCCAGCAGTGATCTTAACGGCACAGATACGCAGTATTTT.

There are many counts of this clonotype. The chain has TRBV4-3 and TRBJ2-3, with D possibly matching TRBD2 (7 bases). The CDR3 spans 15 residues. V lost 5 bases and J 7 bases, leaving 19 bases between the germline ends. Germline CDR1 LGHNA, CDR2 YSLEER. This CDR3 reads CASSGMLGGANTQYF. The CDR3 DNA reads TGCGCCAGCAGCGGCATGCTAGGGGGGGCAAATACGCAGTATTTT.

Only a few counts were recorded for this clonotype. This rearrangement joins TRBV20-1 to TRBJ2-2; TRBD2 matches at 7 bases. Germline trimming cut 5 bases from V and 0 bases from J; bases unmatched to any gene: 15. The V gene's germline CDR1 is DFQATT and CDR2 SNEGSKA (reference sequence). CDR3 size: 18 residues. The CDR3: CSAGGVGIGNSNTGELFF. In nucleotides, the CDR3 is TGCAGTGCTGGGGGGGTGGGGATCGGTAACTCGAACACCGGGGAGCTGTTTTTT.

This chain joins TRBV7-2 and TRBJ2-4; a weak D match, TRBD1 (6 bases). The better agreement between TRBJ2-7 and the DNA end casts doubt on the J call. This CDR3 spans 15 amino acids. Per germline, CDR1 SGHTA and CDR2 FQGNSA. The CDR3: CASSLNPGHRYEQYF. In nucleotides, the CDR3 is TGTGCCAGCAGCTTGAATCCGGGACACCGCTACGAGCAGTACTTC.

The chain employs TRBV4-3 and TRBJ1-4; D is perhaps TRBD1 (5 bases). The ends were cut back, 0 bases at V and 5 bases at J, with 13 bases in the middle. The V gene's germline CDR1 is LGHNA and CDR2 YSLEER. This CDR3 comprises 16 residues. CDR3 DNA: TGCGCCAGCAGCCAAGATCAGAGGGGAGGGAATGAAAAACTGTTTTTT. It translates to CASSQDQRGGNEKLFF.

Points on this clonotype: Relative to the germline gene, one junction end is altered; a read error may explain this. The chain is built from TRBV20-1 and TRBJ2-3; maybe TRBD2 (5 bases). Germline CDR1 DFQATT, CDR2 SNEGSKA (reference sequence). This CDR3 spans 14 amino acids. This CDR3 is CSARMGSGTDTQYF. CDR3 sequence (DNA): TGCAGTGCTCGTATGGGGAGTGGCACGGATACGCAGTATTTT.

The chain recombines TRBV7-9 with TRBJ2-1; 8 bases line up with TRBD1. This CDR3 contains 16 residues. Germline V gene sequence: CDR1 SEHNR, CDR2 FQNEAQ (reference sequence). The ends lost 1 base at V and 9 bases at J; junction bases unmatched: 11. The CDR3 nucleotides read TGTGCCAGCAGCTTAGGGGCAGGGGGCTTAGGCAGTGAGCAGTTCTTC. This gives the protein CASSLGAGGLGSEQFF.

This clonotype was observed many times. This chain uses TRBV13 with TRBJ2-7, with 7 bases that match TRBD1. V gave up 5 bases and J gave up 2 bases; unmatched junction bases: 6. This CDR3 has 14 amino acids. Germline CDR1 PRHDT, CDR2 FYEKMQ (reference sequence). CDR3: CASSLGQATYEQYF. The CDR3 DNA is TGTGCCAGCAGCCTCGGACAGGCTACCTACGAGCAGTACTTC.

Only a few counts were recorded for this clonotype. V is TRBV6-2 or TRBV6-3 and J is TRBJ2-7, with 7 bases matching TRBD2. This CDR3 is 17 amino acids long. V shed 6 bases and J 4 bases; nucleotides not matched to a gene: 18. Germline values: CDR1 MNHEY, CDR2 SVGEGT. This chain's CDR3 is CASSPAGSGQARYEQYF. The CDR3 region has the DNA TGTGCCAGCAGCCCAGCGGGATCGGGGCAGGCGAGATACGAGCAGTACTTC.

A word on this clonotype: A much larger clone differs from this one at a single base, so this may be a read error. The J gene is TRBJ2-1, the V gene TRBV28; D could derive from TRBD1 or TRBD2 (7 bases each). Trimming pared 5 bases from V and 6 bases from J, leaving 20 bases between. The CDR3 extends over 16 amino acids. Germline-derived CDR1 and CDR2 are MDHEN and SYDVKM. The CDR3: CASSPGGGRPRNEQFF. CDR3 nucleotide sequence: TGTGCCAGCAGTCCAGGGGGGGGCCGCCCTCGCAATGAGCAGTTCTTC.

Comment on this clonotype: A much larger clone differs from this one at a single base, so this may be a read error. The V gene is TRBV12-3 or TRBV12-4, the J gene TRBJ1-5; D call uncertain. The V end was cut by 2 bases, the J end by 9 bases, with 11 bases between. The CDR3 runs 13 residues. The CDR3 reads CASSLTQPRPQHF. In DNA, the CDR3 is TGTGCCAGCAGTTTAACTCAACCCCGGCCCCAGCATTTT.

This clonotype was observed once. The chain carries TRBV20-1 and TRBJ2-4; D is undetermined. V was trimmed by 5 bases and J by 0 bases, leaving 32 bases between them. There are 21 residues in the CDR3. In germline, CDR1 is DFQATT, CDR2 SNEGSKA (reference sequence). CDR3 loop: CSAFLGQKERVPVSAKNIQYF. In nucleotides, the CDR3 is TGCAGTGCTTTTCTTGGGCAAAAGGAACGAGTCCCAGTGTCAGCCAAAAACATTCAGTACTTC.

This clonotype showed up many times. V usage is TRBV6-5 and J usage is TRBJ2-7; TRBD2 might be the D (5 bases). Trimming took off 0 bases at V and 2 bases at J, with 8 bases between the two ends. Germline V lookup: CDR1 MNHEY, CDR2 SVGAGI. This CDR3 is 14 amino acids long. CDR3 nucleotide sequence: TGTGCCAGCAGTTACTCTACTAGACCCTACGAGCAGTACTTC. This codes for CASSYSTRPYEQYF.

Only one count was recorded for this clonotype. A much larger clone is a single base away; this may be a read error. This sequence joins TRBV6-1 and TRBJ1-2, with TRBD1 as a possible D gene (6 bases). The germline V gene has CDR1 MNHNS and CDR2 SASEGT. CDR3 length: 17 amino acids. The CDR3 reads CAGRTPRPGEANYGYTF. The CDR3 nucleotides are TGTGCCGGCAGGACCCCGCGCCCAGGGGAGGCTAACTATGGCTACACCTTC.

The CDR3 region has the DNA TGTGCCAGCAGCTTAGGCGACAGGCTGGGAGATACGCAGTATTTT. Protein: CASSLGDRLGDTQYF. The chain uses TRBV11-2 and TRBJ2-3, with D possibly matching TRBD1 (6 bases). Trimming shortened V by 1 base and J by 5 bases, and 13 bases separated the two germline ends. The CDR3 covers 15 residues. Germline CDR1 and CDR2: SGHAT and FQNNGV.

Worth noting for this clonotype: Since a much larger clone is just one base distant, this may be a read error. V and J are TRBV7-2 and TRBJ2-1, with D possibly matching TRBD1 (6 bases). From germline, CDR1 is SGHTA and CDR2 FQGNSA. V lost 7 bases and J lost 6, with 10 bases in between. The CDR3 has 12 amino acids. CDR3 residues: CASNYRVNEQFF. In DNA, the CDR3 is TGTGCCAGCAACTACAGGGTCAATGAGCAGTTCTTC.

This clonotype has ten or more counts. The chain has TRBV10-2 and TRBJ2-4; D is unresolved. There are 15 residues in the CDR3. V lost 3 bases to trimming and J lost 0 bases, with 9 bases between them. The germline gives CDR1 WSHSY, CDR2 SAAADI. The CDR3 here is CASSERNLAKNIQYF. The CDR3 DNA reads as TGCGCCAGCAGTGAACGGAACCTAGCCAAAAACATTCAGTACTTC.

V and J are TRBV28 and TRBJ2-3, with TRBD1 matching 12 bases. This CDR3 spans 15 amino acids. Germline CDR1 reads MDHEN; CDR2 reads SYDVKM. The V and J ends lost 6 bases and 5 bases, in that order; junction bases with no gene match: 6. DNA of the CDR3: TGTGCCAGCAGGCCGGGACAGGGGGCCGGAGATACGCAGTATTTT. Translating gives CASRPGQGAGDTQYF. Complete variable domain (other parts from reference TRBV28 and TRBJ2-3): DVKVTQSSRYLVKRTGEKVFLECVQDMDHENMFWYRQDPGLGLRLIYFSYDVKMKEKGDIPEGYSVSREKKERFSLILESASTNQTSMYLCASRPGQGAGDTQYFGPGTRLTVL.

The genes are TRBV6-2 or TRBV6-3 and TRBJ2-3; no firm D call. V lost 6 bases and J 1 base, leaving 11 bases between the germline ends. The CDR3 length is 14 residues. Germline lookup yields CDR1 MNHEY and CDR2 SVGEGT. The CDR3 sequence is CASRSVYGTDTQYF. CDR3 bases: TGTGCCAGCAGGAGCGTGTATGGCACAGATACGCAGTATTTT.

A word on this clonotype: A much larger clone sits a single nucleotide away, making a read error possible. The rearrangement joins TRBV7-9 to TRBJ2-7, with D possibly TRBD1 on 6 matching bases. The CDR3 consists of 16 residues. V was trimmed by 4 bases and J by 7 bases, leaving 23 bases between them. Germline assignment: CDR1 SEHNR and CDR2 FQNEAQ (reference sequence). This CDR3 reads CASSSSGNSGVYEQYF. Here the CDR3 DNA reads TGTGCCAGCAGCTCATCAGGGAATTCAGGGGTCTATGAGCAGTACTTC.

This clonotype occurred many times. The V and J genes are TRBV7-2 and TRBJ2-5; 10 positions match TRBD2. This CDR3 region has 19 residues. J lost 7 bases, V lost 5 bases, and 22 bases had no gene match. The germline CDR1 and CDR2 sequences are SGHTA and FQGNSA. This chain's CDR3 is CASSPRATSGETKIRTQYF. The CDR3 bases are TGTGCCAGCAGCCCTAGAGCTACTAGCGGGGAGACCAAGATACGGACCCAGTACTTC.

This clonotype was detected many times. The chain combines TRBV7-2 with TRBJ2-1; 8 bases are a match to TRBD2. This CDR3 is 14 amino acids long. Germline V gives CDR1 SGHTA, CDR2 FQGNSA. After removal of 6 bases from V and 7 bases from J, the junction contained 8 bases not matched to a gene. In DNA, the CDR3 is TGTGCCAGCAGGCCGGGACTAGTGGATAATGAGCAGTTCTTC. This codes for CASRPGLVDNEQFF.

This clonotype was detected ten times or more. The chain couples TRBV20-1 to TRBJ1-5, with a possible D match to TRBD1 (5 bases). V lost 0 bases and J lost 0, with 18 bases in between. In germline, CDR1 is DFQATT, CDR2 SNEGSKA (reference sequence). This CDR3 has 18 residues. DNA of the CDR3: TGCAGTGCTAGAGATTCTAAGCAGGGATTCCGTAGCAATCAGCCCCAGCATTTT. Translated: CSARDSKQGFRSNQPQHF.

The V call is TRBV7-8, the J call TRBJ2-2; D is possibly TRBD1 or TRBD2 (6 bases each). V lost 5 bases and J 6 bases, leaving 16 bases between the germline ends. The CDR3 has 15 amino acids. The germline V gene has CDR1 SGHVS and CDR2 FQNEAQ. CDR3 loop: CASSNRRGPAGELFF. The CDR3 coding sequence is TGTGCCAGCAGCAACCGACGGGGGCCGGCCGGGGAGCTGTTTTTT.

This clonotype showed up many times. The rearrangement joins TRBV20-1 to TRBJ2-3; 9 positions agree with TRBD2. CDR1 DFQATT and CDR2 SNEGSKA come from the germline V gene (reference sequence). The CDR3 extends over 17 amino acids. V lost 5 bases to trimming and J lost 6 bases; unmatched junction nucleotides: 18. The CDR3 loop reads CSAVSDRGGLATDTQYF. CDR3 sequence (DNA): TGCAGTGCTGTTTCGGACCGCGGGGGACTAGCAACCGATACGCAGTATTTT.

This sequence joins TRBV19 and TRBJ1-1; possibly TRBD1 for D (5 bases). From germline, CDR1 is LNHDA and CDR2 SQIVND (reference sequence). The CDR3 spans 15 residues. Trimming cost V 2 bases and J 5 bases, with 15 bases left between them. CDR3 nucleotide sequence: TGTGCCAGTAGTATATCCCCCGGGGCTGGGACTGAAGCTTTCTTT. As protein: CASSISPGAGTEAFF.